Shown below are 30 T cell receptor beta chains from a single sample sequenced in a study of T cells in Graves' hyperthyroidism and ophthalmopathy. Amplified TCR beta CDR3 regions came from RNA transcripts. Primed by the HTBI set, a first-round RT-PCR was run on the TCR CDR3. From the multiplex PCR reads, TCRdb called clonotypes with MiXCR, one entry per CDR3 protein. The sample has about 360,000 distinct CDR3 sequences, approximately 19% seen once. Input material: blood. These receptors were collected from a woman between 18 and 29 years old with Graves' hyperthyroidism.

This clonotype was seen many times. CDR3 nucleotides: TGCGCCAGCAGCGCATACCAGGACTACGAGCAGTACTTC. Its protein product is CASSAYQDYEQYF. V and J are TRBV10-1 and TRBJ2-7; D call uncertain. CDR1 is WNHNN and CDR2 is SYGVQD in the germline V gene (reference sequence). CDR3 length: 13 amino acids. The germline V and J ends were trimmed by 6 bases and 3 bases, with 12 bases remaining between them.

In this sample, this clonotype turned up many times. The chain joins TRBV2 to TRBJ1-1; TRBD1 is a possible D gene (5 bases). The CDR3 covers 14 residues. Per germline, CDR1 SNHLY and CDR2 FYNNEI. The germline V and J ends were trimmed by 4 bases and 6 bases, with 15 bases remaining between them. The CDR3 reads CASSVTGVGAEAFF. The CDR3 coding sequence is TGTGCCAGCAGTGTTACGGGGGTAGGGGCTGAAGCTTTCTTT.

This clonotype was found many times. The chain joins TRBV12-3 or TRBV12-4 to TRBJ1-1, with 7 bases fitting TRBD1. The V segment lost 3 bases and the J segment 11 bases; nucleotides outside the gene matches: 6. The CDR3 has 12 residues. The CDR3 region is CASSLIGRGAFF. The CDR3 DNA follows: TGTGCCAGCAGTTTGATTGGCAGGGGGGCTTTCTTT.

This clonotype was found a few times. This CDR3 is missing its conserved last phenylalanine or tryptophan, likely due to a read error. It is unclear where the CDR3 begins or ends on the DNA, so no DNA is shown, and the CDR3 is as TCRdb lists it. The rearrangement uses TRBV6-2 or TRBV6-3 and TRBJ1-1; TRBD1 is taken as the D call from the table, unchecked against the DNA. Germline V gene lookup returns CDR1 MNHEY and CDR2 SVGEGT. The CDR3 totals 13 residues, both ends included. The CDR3 loop reads CATVDRVKTEACL.

This clonotype was observed many times. The chain uses TRBV7-2 and TRBJ2-7; D call uncertain. The CDR3 length is 13 residues. Looked up from germline, CDR1 is SGHTA and CDR2 is FQGNSA. Trimming shortened V by 5 bases and J by 5 bases, and 13 bases separated the two germline ends. The CDR3 reads CASSPPARDEQYF. The CDR3 nucleotides are TGTGCCAGCAGCCCCCCGGCGCGCGACGAGCAGTACTTC.

This clonotype was recorded many times. This chain uses TRBV28 with TRBJ2-7, with TRBD1 matching over 7 bases. Losses at the gene ends were 6 bases for V and 2 bases for J; bases not matched to a gene: 10. The CDR3 runs to 15 residues. The germline V gene has CDR1 MDHEN and CDR2 SYDVKM. In DNA form, the CDR3 reads TGTGCCAGCAGGCGACGGGACAGACTAACCTACGAGCAGTACTTC. It specifies CASRRRDRLTYEQYF.

This clonotype was counted at least ten times. The gene calls are TRBV2 and TRBJ2-5; D call uncertain. Trimming cost V 2 bases and J 1 base, with 8 bases left between them. The CDR3 loop spans 14 amino acids. From germline, CDR1 is SNHLY and CDR2 FYNNEI. The CDR3 DNA follows: TGTGCCAGCAGTGAAATCGGTTTCCAAGAGACCCAGTACTTC. This gives the protein CASSEIGFQETQYF.

In this sample, this clonotype turned up many times. The chain links TRBV20-1 to TRBJ1-2; TRBD1 might be the D (5 bases). Germline V lookup: CDR1 DFQATT, CDR2 SNEGSKA (reference sequence). The CDR3 loop spans 13 amino acids. The V end lost 0 bases, the J end lost 5 bases, and 10 bases lay between the germline ends. For the CDR3, the DNA is TGCAGTGCTAGAGAGACGGGGGGATATGGCTACACCTTC. Translating gives CSARETGGYGYTF.

This clonotype was detected ten times or more. This chain uses TRBV5-6 with TRBJ1-1; D not certain. The CDR3 has 15 amino acids. V was cut by 4 bases and J by 2 bases, with 15 bases left in between. Germline CDR1 SGHDT, CDR2 YYEEEE. The CDR3, as DNA: TGTGCCAGCAGCCGAGTGGGCACAACCAACACTGAAGCTTTCTTT. Translation: CASSRVGTTNTEAFF. Drawing the rest from reference TRBV5-6 and TRBJ1-1, the complete variable domain is DAGVTQSPTHLIKTRGQQVTLRCSPKSGHDTVSWYQQALGQGPQFIFQYYEEEERQRGNFPDRFSGHQFPNYSSELNVNALLLGDSALYLCASSRVGTTNTEAFFGQGTRLTVV.

This clonotype came up a few times. The chain couples TRBV6-1 to TRBJ2-1; possibly TRBD1 or TRBD2 for D (8 bases each). The CDR3 sequence is 18 residues long. Trimming pared 6 bases from V and 1 base from J, leaving 22 bases between. The germline gives CDR1 MNHNS, CDR2 SASEGT. Here the CDR3 reads CASSGRGGTGWSYNEQFF. CDR3 nucleotides: TGTGCCAGCAGCGGGAGGGGTGGGACAGGTTGGTCCTACAATGAGCAGTTCTTC.

This clonotype came up many times. The chain has TRBV6-1 and TRBJ2-5; D is perhaps TRBD1 (6 bases). Germline loops: CDR1 MNHNS, CDR2 SASEGT. CDR3 length: 15 residues. With 1 base removed from V and 5 bases from J, the gap between germline ends came to 14 bases. CDR3 sequence (DNA): TGTGCCAGCAGTGAAGAGGGCGGACAGTTTGAGACCCAGTACTTC. Its protein product is CASSEEGGQFETQYF.

The rearrangement joins TRBV15 to TRBJ2-7; the match to TRBD1 covers 7 bases. This CDR3 contains 13 residues. Germline values: CDR1 LNHNV, CDR2 YYDKDF (reference sequence). The trim removed 4 bases at V and 2 bases at J, leaving 2 bases unmatched. The CDR3 nucleotides read TGTGCCACCAGCACAGGACAGGCCTACGAGCAGTACTTC. It is translated as CATSTGQAYEQYF. The whole variable domain, remainder taken from reference TRBV15 and TRBJ2-7, is DAMVIQNPRYQVTQFGKPVTLSCSQTLNHNVMYWYQQKSSQAPKLLFHYYDKDFNNEADTPDNFQSRRPNTSFCFLDIRSPGLGDTAMYLCATSTGQAYEQYFGPGTRLTVT.

This clonotype has a count of ten or more. The chain has TRBV12-3 or TRBV12-4 and TRBJ2-2; TRBD2 matches at 14 bases. The CDR3 totals 18 residues. V was clipped by 6 bases and J by 0 bases; unmatched bases: 6. CDR3: CASRSGTSGGTNTGELFF. CDR3 in DNA: TGTGCCAGCAGGTCCGGGACTAGCGGGGGCACGAACACCGGGGAGCTGTTTTTT.

This clonotype was recorded many times. The chain combines TRBV24-1 with TRBJ2-5, with D perhaps matching TRBD2 (5 bases). CDR3 length: 16 amino acids. Germline CDR1 and CDR2: KGHDR and SFDVKD. The germline V and J ends were trimmed by 1 base and 3 bases, with 14 bases remaining between them. CDR3 region: CATSDLVRGRKETQYF. DNA of the CDR3: TGTGCCACCAGTGATTTAGTCCGGGGAAGAAAAGAGACCCAGTACTTC.

This clonotype was seen at least ten times. The chain combines TRBV6-1 with TRBJ2-4; possibly TRBD2 for D (6 bases). Germline assignment: CDR1 MNHNS and CDR2 SASEGT. Trimming took 2 bases from V and 14 from J, leaving 22 bases between them. CDR3 length equals 15 residues. The CDR3 region has the DNA TGTGCCAGCAGTGAAATTGGGACTGATGGCAGGATTAAGTACTTC. The encoded protein is CASSEIGTDGRIKYF.

The chain uses TRBV6-1 and TRBJ1-1; 8 nucleotides match TRBD1. Germline V gene lookup returns CDR1 MNHNS and CDR2 SASEGT. The CDR3 runs 16 residues. V shed 3 bases and J 1 base; nucleotides not matched to a gene: 7. The CDR3 sequence is CASSENPGTGNTEAFF. The CDR3 region has the DNA TGTGCCAGCAGTGAGAACCCCGGGACAGGGAACACTGAAGCTTTCTTT.

Many counts were recorded for this clonotype. The gene calls are TRBV12-3 or TRBV12-4 and TRBJ2-5; D ambiguous. Trimming took 5 bases from V and 1 from J, leaving 14 bases between them. The CDR3 runs to 15 residues. CDR3 bases: TGTGCCAGCAGTACCGGCAGAGGCGTCCAAGAGACCCAGTACTTC. This encodes CASSTGRGVQETQYF.

This clonotype has ten or more counts. The CDR3 DNA sequence: TGTGCCAGCAGGCCGGATCTCTACGAGCAGTACTTC. Translated, it gives CASRPDLYEQYF. The J gene is TRBJ2-7, the V gene TRBV2; D is ambiguous. Germline CDR1 is SNHLY and CDR2 is FYNNEI. The CDR3 loop spans 12 amino acids. V was clipped by 6 bases and J by 3 bases, with 9 bases between them.

At least ten counts were recorded for this clonotype. J is TRBJ2-6 and V is TRBV9, with D unclear. CDR1 is SGDLS and CDR2 is YYNGEE in the germline V gene. The V end was cut by 3 bases, the J end by 1 base, with 5 bases between. This CDR3 region has 14 residues. The CDR3 loop reads CASSAWSGANVLTF. In nucleotides, the CDR3 is TGTGCCAGCAGCGCGTGGTCTGGGGCCAACGTCCTGACTTTC.

Comment on this clonotype: One base away lies a much larger clone, so this may be a sequencing read error. The chain carries TRBV20-1 and TRBJ1-3, with a weak D call TRBD1 (5 bases). The germline CDR1 and CDR2 sequences are DFQATT and SNEGSKA (reference sequence). The CDR3 runs 16 residues. CDR3 in DNA: TGCAGTGCTAGAGATGAAGGGGCCAGCTCTGGAAACGCCATATATTTT. It codes for CSARDEGASSGNAIYF.

This clonotype was seen repeatedly, ten times or more. This chain links TRBV11-2 with TRBJ2-7; 10 bases line up with TRBD2. CDR1 and CDR2 from the germline V gene are SGHAT and FQNNGV. With V trimmed by 4 bases and J by 4 bases, 10 bases remained unmatched. This CDR3 has 16 residues. DNA of the CDR3: TGTGCCAGCAGCTCGCTTGCGGGACTAGCGACGTACGAGCAGTACTTC. Protein sequence: CASSSLAGLATYEQYF. The full variable domain, with the rest looked up from reference TRBV11-2 and TRBJ2-7, is EAGVAQSPRYKIIEKRQSVAFWCNPISGHATLYWYQQILGQGPKLLIQFQNNGVVDDSQLPKDRFSAERLKGVDSTLKIQPAKLEDSAVYLCASSSLAGLATYEQYFGPGTRLTVT.

This clonotype was detected only a few times. The genes are TRBV5-6 and TRBJ2-1; 7 positions agree with TRBD1. The ends lost 0 bases at V and 5 bases at J; junction bases unmatched: 11. Germline V gene lookup returns CDR1 SGHDT and CDR2 YYEEEE. This CDR3 spans 17 amino acids. DNA of the CDR3: TGTGCCAGCAGCTTGGGGCCCAGGGGGAGCCCCGACAATGAGCAGTTCTTC. The encoded protein is CASSLGPRGSPDNEQFF. The variable domain in full, completed from reference TRBV5-6 and TRBJ2-1, reads DAGVTQSPTHLIKTRGQQVTLRCSPKSGHDTVSWYQQALGQGPQFIFQYYEEEERQRGNFPDRFSGHQFPNYSSELNVNALLLGDSALYLCASSLGPRGSPDNEQFFGPGTRLTVL.

This clonotype was seen many times. The rearrangement uses TRBV5-1 and TRBJ1-2; D gene unclear. The CDR3 length is 14 residues. Looked up from germline, CDR1 is SGHRS and CDR2 is YFSETQ. Trimming cost V 1 base and J 5 bases, with 12 bases left between them. The DNA for the CDR3 is TGCGCCAGCAGCTTGTTGGAGGTGGGGTATGGCTACACCTTC. It codes for CASSLLEVGYGYTF.

This chain joins TRBV5-1 and TRBJ2-7, with 7 bases lining up with TRBD1. Per germline, CDR1 SGHRS and CDR2 YFSETQ. CDR3 size: 15 residues. After removal of 1 base from V and 3 bases from J, the junction contained 7 bases not matched to a gene. Here the CDR3 reads CASSLNATGYYEQYF. Here the CDR3 DNA reads TGCGCCAGCAGCTTGAATGCGACAGGGTACTACGAGCAGTACTTC.

V gene TRBV25-1 combines with J gene TRBJ2-7; D remains unclear. V gave up 2 bases and J gave up 3 bases, with 11 bases separating them. Germline V gene data show CDR1 as MGHDK and CDR2 as SYGVNS. The CDR3 spans 14 residues. CDR3 region: CASSEPSRNYEQYF. The DNA of the CDR3 is TGTGCCAGCAGTGAACCCTCGAGAAACTACGAGCAGTACTTC.

This clonotype appeared many times. This chain connects TRBV5-6 to TRBJ2-4; perhaps TRBD2 as D (6 bases). The germline V and J ends were trimmed by 0 bases and 8 bases, with 12 bases remaining between them. The CDR3 length is 14 residues. Looked up from germline, CDR1 is SGHDT and CDR2 is YYEEEE. The CDR3 sequence: CASSLVGGRHIQYF. CDR3 bases: TGTGCCAGCAGCTTGGTGGGGGGAAGGCACATTCAGTACTTC. Using reference TRBV5-6 and TRBJ2-4 for the parts outside the CDR3, the full variable domain is DAGVTQSPTHLIKTRGQQVTLRCSPKSGHDTVSWYQQALGQGPQFIFQYYEEEERQRGNFPDRFSGHQFPNYSSELNVNALLLGDSALYLCASSLVGGRHIQYFGAGTRLSVL.

This clonotype was counted many times. The chain combines TRBV30 with TRBJ1-1; no clear D gene. Trimming stripped 3 bases from V and 11 bases from J, with 16 bases between. The CDR3 has 12 amino acids. Germline values: CDR1 GTSNPN, CDR2 SVGIG (reference sequence). The CDR3 sequence: CAWRPEGGSAFF. DNA for the CDR3: TGTGCCTGGAGGCCTGAGGGAGGTTCGGCTTTCTTT.

This clonotype was found many times. This chain connects TRBV9 to TRBJ2-7; D gene ambiguous. This CDR3 contains 13 residues. The germline gives CDR1 SGDLS, CDR2 YYNGEE. V lost 4 bases, J lost 6 bases, and 14 bases lay in between. CDR3 region: CASSLSPLGEQYF. The CDR3 region has the DNA TGTGCCAGCAGCTTAAGTCCCCTCGGCGAGCAGTACTTC. The variable domain in full, with the rest retrieved from reference TRBV9 and TRBJ2-7, is DSGVTQTPKHLITATGQRVTLRCSPRSGDLSVYWYQQSLDQGLQFLIQYYNGEERAKGNILERFSAQQFPDLHSELNLSSLELGDSALYFCASSLSPLGEQYFGPGTRLTVT.

V usage is TRBV5-1 and J usage is TRBJ2-1; D gene uncertain. CDR3 size: 14 residues. V dropped 4 bases and J dropped 7 bases, with 15 bases sitting between them. From germline, CDR1 is SGHRS and CDR2 YFSETQ. CDR3 residues: CASSDRPDPNEQFF. The CDR3 DNA is TGCGCCAGCAGCGACCGCCCCGACCCGAATGAGCAGTTCTTC. Using reference TRBV5-1 and TRBJ2-1 for the parts outside the CDR3, the full variable domain is KAGVTQTPRYLIKTRGQQVTLSCSPISGHRSVSWYQQTPGQGLQFLFEYFSETQRNKGNFPGRFSGRQFSNSRSEMNVSTLELGDSALYLCASSDRPDPNEQFFGPGTRLTVL.

This clonotype was detected ten times or more. J is TRBJ2-7 and V is TRBV20-1, with TRBD2 identical over 7 bases. V lost 4 bases and J lost 11; bases outside the gene matches: 17. This CDR3 region has 14 residues. Germline CDR1 DFQATT, CDR2 SNEGSKA (reference sequence). CDR3 loop: CSAIPPGERGTKYF. The CDR3, as DNA: TGCAGTGCTATCCCCCCCGGGGAGCGGGGTACAAAGTACTTC.